The 7 T cell receptor beta chains in this list originate from one sample, sequenced in a study of T cells in localized non-small cell lung cancer. Method: immunoSEQ multiplex PCR; TCRdb's copy keeps in-frame clones and lacks some. Among about 77,000 clones listed, around nine tenths were seen once. This sample comprised peripheral blood, obtained before any cancer treatment. All receptors come from a woman between 40 and 69 years old with stage I squamous cell lung carcinoma.

This chain connects TRBV5-4 to TRBJ2-6; 8 bases are shared with TRBD1. Germline V gives CDR1 SGHNT, CDR2 YYREEE (reference sequence). The CDR3 runs 16 residues. V was pared by 3 bases and J by 9 bases, with 11 bases of the junction left unmatched. The CDR3 loop reads CASSSDRERLVNVLTF. In DNA, the CDR3 is TGTGCCAGCAGCTCGGACAGGGAACGACTCGTCAACGTCCTGACTTTC.

V and J are TRBV6-5 and TRBJ2-7; tentatively, D is TRBD2 (6 bases). This CDR3 comprises 12 residues. The germline V gene has CDR1 MNHEY and CDR2 SVGAGI. V was clipped by 2 bases and J by 7 bases, with 9 bases between them. CDR3 nucleotides: TGTGCCAGCAGTTACCTGGGGAGGGAGCAGTACTTC. Its translation: CASSYLGREQYF.

The count of this clone is one. The chain is built from TRBV10-3 and TRBJ2-2, with 10 bases lining up with TRBD1. This CDR3 spans 14 amino acids. The V gene's germline CDR1 is ENHRY and CDR2 SYGVKD. V dropped 5 bases and J dropped 6; count of bases not matched to a gene: 3. The CDR3 DNA sequence: TGTGCCATCAGTCGACAGGGGGCCCCCGGGGAGCTGTTTTTT. Its protein is CAISRQGAPGELFF.

The rearrangement links TRBV30 to TRBJ1-2, with a tentative D call TRBD1 (5 bases). V was trimmed by 2 bases and J by 1 base, leaving 14 bases between them. The CDR3 is 15 amino acids. Per the germline V gene, CDR1 is GTSNPN and CDR2 is SVGIG (reference sequence). The CDR3 DNA reads TGTGCCTGGAGTCGCGCTAGGGGTGGTAACTATGGCTACACCTTC. Protein product: CAWSRARGGNYGYTF.

V gene TRBV6-1 combines with J gene TRBJ2-3; 9 bases align to TRBD2. J was trimmed by 4 bases and V by 5 bases; bases with no gene match: 4. CDR1 and CDR2 (germline): MNHNS, SASEGT. The CDR3 is made up of 14 amino acids. Here the CDR3 reads CASSILAGSDTQYF. The CDR3 coding sequence is TGTGCCAGCAGTATCCTAGCGGGGTCAGATACGCAGTATTTT.

This clone was found a few times. This chain links TRBV2 with TRBJ2-5; D may be TRBD1 (6 bases). Germline V gives CDR1 SNHLY, CDR2 FYNNEI. The ends were cut back, 5 bases at V and 2 bases at J, with 18 bases in the middle. The CDR3 runs to 16 residues. Written as DNA, the CDR3 is TGTGCCAGCAGTTTTGACAGGATGGGACAACAAGAGACCCAGTACTTC. Amino acids: CASSFDRMGQQETQYF.

The chain uses TRBV4-2 and TRBJ2-2; 7 bases are a match to TRBD2. The CDR3 is 15 residues long. With 3 bases clipped from V and 5 bases from J, the junction kept 6 bases outside the gene matches. CDR1 is LGHNA and CDR2 is YNFKEQ in the germline V gene. This chain's CDR3 is CASSQRAGWTGELFF. CDR3 bases: TGTGCCAGCAGCCAGCGAGCGGGGTGGACCGGGGAGCTGTTTTTT.